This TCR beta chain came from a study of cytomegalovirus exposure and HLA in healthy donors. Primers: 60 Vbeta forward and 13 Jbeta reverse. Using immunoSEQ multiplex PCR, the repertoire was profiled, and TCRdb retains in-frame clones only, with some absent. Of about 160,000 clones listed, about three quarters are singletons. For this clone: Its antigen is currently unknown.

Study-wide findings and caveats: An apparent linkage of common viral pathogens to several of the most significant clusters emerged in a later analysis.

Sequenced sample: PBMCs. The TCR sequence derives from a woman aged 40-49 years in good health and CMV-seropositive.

The CDR3, as DNA: TGTGCCAGCAGTCCCCCGACAGGGTCGGGGTACAATGAGCAGTTCTTC. It is translated as CASSPPTGSGYNEQFF. V is TRBV28 and J is TRBJ2-1, with 7 nucleotides matching TRBD1. V was pared by 5 bases and J by 4 bases, with 11 bases of the junction left unmatched. CDR1 is MDHEN, CDR2 SYDVKM, per germline. This CDR3 is 16 amino acids long.